This T cell receptor (beta chain) appears in the sequencing data of a study of cytomegalovirus exposure and HLA in healthy donors. Overall study results and limits: Analyzed later, most CMV-associated TCR beta chains appeared HLA-restricted. 150 or so TCR beta chains were listed as cytomegalovirus-associated.

Whereas donors were nominally healthy upon sampling, unrecorded immune exposures were probable. V was clipped by 0 bases and J by 7 bases, with 12 bases between them. Germline CDR1 and CDR2: LGHNA and YSLEER. The CDR3 consists of 14 residues. A multiplex PCR was run with 60 Vbeta primers and 13 Jbeta primers. Method: immunoSEQ multiplex PCR; TCRdb's copy keeps in-frame clones and lacks some. The repertoire holds over 95,000 clones, with around 68% as singletons. To note about this clone: What it binds is not known.

The receptor was isolated from a woman aged 40 to 55 in good health and CMV-seropositive. The sample was PBMCs. The chain has TRBV4-3 and TRBJ1-2, with D unresolved. In nucleotides, the CDR3 is TGCGCCAGCAGCCAAGATAGAGGAGGCGGTGGCTACACCTTC. Translated, it gives CASSQDRGGGGYTF.